Sequencing of this TCR beta chain was carried out in a study of blood T cell repertoires in COVID-19. Overall study: Donors in the United States, Italy and Spain gave samples during acute or convalescent COVID-19. T cells, B-cell-depleted T cells, or PBMCs provided the cDNA or gDNA that served as material.

In the original analysis: Nucleated cell number was recorded as an estimate derived from reference gene primer amplification. TCRdb's table, derived via immunoSEQ multiplex PCR, lists solely in-frame clones and lacks some. The V and J calls and the clone size are those of that table, but D and trimming were determined from the DNA. The repertoire consists of more than 65,000 clones, with around nine tenths occurring once and the leading ten covering about 5.3%. V shed 1 base and J shed 8 bases, with 14 bases lying between them. CDR1 and CDR2 (germline): LNHDA, SQIVND (reference sequence). The CDR3 is 14 amino acids.

The receptor's source is a man aged 55 to 70 with acute or convalescent COVID-19. The sequencing input was peripheral blood. The gene calls are TRBV19 and TRBJ1-2; no reliable D call. Written as DNA, the CDR3 is TGTGCCAGTAGTATAGGACTGGTCACGAAGGGCTACACCTTC. Translation gives CASSIGLVTKGYTF.